Given below is one T cell receptor (beta chain) in context. The antigen it recognizes is unknown. No base qualities exist here, and no much larger clone lies one base off it. TCRbeta CDR3 regions were amplified from genomic DNA using the immunoSEQ Assay, a bias-controlled multiplex PCR. As for how the authors treated the data: Within the assay, amplification of reference gene primers was used to estimate how many nucleated cells each sample contained. To quantify the absolute abundance of each unique TCRbeta CDR3 rearrangement, sequence reads were collapsed and filtered. For each sample, productive Simpson clonality was calculated as the square root of Simpson's diversity index over productive rearrangements. The immuneACCESS repertoire file appears here via TCRdb, limited to in-frame rearrangements. These files lack a portion of the clones; in checked studies, under half of the deficit traces to unresolved V genes, and the cause of the others is not known. That table is the source of V, J and clone size, and D and trimming were worked out from the DNA. The sample has 300,000 to 400,000 clones on record, around nine tenths of them singletons. The ten largest clones add up to 4% of the sample.

The data derive from a study of blood T cell repertoires in COVID-19 (dated by TCRdb to the early 2020s). The study in broad terms: Samples covering the acute and convalescent phases of COVID-19 were provided by collaborators in the United States, Italy and Spain. The repertoires were made available in a free public database intended to serve as a resource for research on the immune response to SARS-CoV-2. Where available, HLA class I and class II types were taken from metadata supplied by the sample provider and were not determined by assay-based typing. A de-identified subject ID, COVID-19 status, age in years and sex were almost always included in the sample metadata. Deeply sampled blood TCRbeta repertoires from subjects exposed to, actively infected with, or recovered from COVID-19 were included in the dataset. Samples were obtained from the ongoing ImmuneRACE study (first 160 participants) and from 1,000 to 1,500 subjects provided by 6 global collaborators. The prospective study material was composed of cDNA or gDNA derived from T cells, B-cell-depleted T cells, or PBMCs. Study-wide findings and limitations: The amount of clinical and demographic metadata varied by source and participant and was provided uncurated.

Whole blood was collected in K2EDTA tubes by collaborating institutions according to the institutions' own protocols. Collaborator samples were shipped for TCRbeta analysis as frozen whole blood, isolated PBMCs, or DNA extracted from either sample type. Relative to germline, V is 5 bases shorter and J is 5 bases shorter, with 12 bases between their ends. According to the germline V gene (reference sequence), CDR1 reads MNHNY and CDR2 reads SVGAGI. The CDR3 runs 13 residues from the cysteine to the phenylalanine. Of the read, only the CDR3 DNA is kept; its 39 bases are in frame from base 1. The TCR originated in a woman aged 45-59 years with active or convalescent COVID-19. The sample comprised peripheral blood. This chain joins TRBV6-6 to TRBJ2-5, and TRBD2 may be the D gene, going by 6 matching bases. The CDR3 corresponds to CASSTGVRETQYF. The DNA reads as follows: TGTGCCAGCAGTACGGGGGTGCGCGAGACCCAGTACTTC.